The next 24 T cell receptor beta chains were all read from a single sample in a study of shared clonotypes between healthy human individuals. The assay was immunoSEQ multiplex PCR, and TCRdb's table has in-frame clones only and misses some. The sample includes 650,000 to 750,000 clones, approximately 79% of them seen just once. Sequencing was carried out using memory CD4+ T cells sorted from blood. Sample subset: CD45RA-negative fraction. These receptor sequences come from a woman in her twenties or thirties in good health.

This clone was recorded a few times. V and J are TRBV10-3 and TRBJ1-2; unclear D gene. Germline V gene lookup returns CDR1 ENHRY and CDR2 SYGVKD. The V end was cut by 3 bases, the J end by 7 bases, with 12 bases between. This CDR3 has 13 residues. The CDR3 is CAISEGWLGGYTF. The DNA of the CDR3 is TGTGCCATCAGTGAAGGTTGGTTGGGTGGCTACACCTTC.

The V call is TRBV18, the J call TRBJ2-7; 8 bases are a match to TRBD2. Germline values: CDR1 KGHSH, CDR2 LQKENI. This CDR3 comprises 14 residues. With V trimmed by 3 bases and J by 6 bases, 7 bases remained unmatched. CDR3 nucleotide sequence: TGTGCCAGCTCACCTGGCGGGAGGACGGCCGAGCAGTACTTC. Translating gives CASSPGGRTAEQYF. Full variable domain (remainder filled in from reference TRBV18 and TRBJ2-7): NAGVMQNPRHLVRRRGQEARLRCSPMKGHSHVYWYRQLPEEGLKFMVYLQKENIIDESGMPKERFSAEFPKEGPSILRIQQVVRGDSAAYFCASSPGGRTAEQYFGPGTRLTVT.

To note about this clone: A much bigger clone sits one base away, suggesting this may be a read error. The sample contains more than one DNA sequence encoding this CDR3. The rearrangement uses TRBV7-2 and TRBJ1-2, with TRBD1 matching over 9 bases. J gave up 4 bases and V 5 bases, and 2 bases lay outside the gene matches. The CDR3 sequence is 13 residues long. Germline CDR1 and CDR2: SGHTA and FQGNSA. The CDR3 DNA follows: TGTGCCAGCAGCCCGGGACAGGGCTATGGCTACACCTTC. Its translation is CASSPGQGYGYTF.

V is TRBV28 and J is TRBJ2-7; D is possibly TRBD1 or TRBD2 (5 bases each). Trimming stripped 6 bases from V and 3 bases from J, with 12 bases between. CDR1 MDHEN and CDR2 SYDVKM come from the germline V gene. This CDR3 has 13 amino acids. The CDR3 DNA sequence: TGTGCCAGCAGGGTTGAGGGGCACTACGAGCAGTACTTC. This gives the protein CASRVEGHYEQYF.

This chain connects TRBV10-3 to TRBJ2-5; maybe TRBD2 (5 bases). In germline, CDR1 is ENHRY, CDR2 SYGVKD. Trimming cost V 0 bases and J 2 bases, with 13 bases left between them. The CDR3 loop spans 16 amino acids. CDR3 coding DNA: TGTGCCATCAGTGAGTCCCCTGTCGGCGGGCAAGAGACCCAGTACTTC. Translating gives CAISESPVGGQETQYF.

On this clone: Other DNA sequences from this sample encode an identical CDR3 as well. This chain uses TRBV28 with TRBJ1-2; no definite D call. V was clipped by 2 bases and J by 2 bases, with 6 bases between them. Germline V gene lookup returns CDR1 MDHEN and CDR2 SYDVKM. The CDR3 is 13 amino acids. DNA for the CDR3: TGTGCCAGCAGTTTAGCAGTAAACTATGGCTACACCTTC. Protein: CASSLAVNYGYTF.

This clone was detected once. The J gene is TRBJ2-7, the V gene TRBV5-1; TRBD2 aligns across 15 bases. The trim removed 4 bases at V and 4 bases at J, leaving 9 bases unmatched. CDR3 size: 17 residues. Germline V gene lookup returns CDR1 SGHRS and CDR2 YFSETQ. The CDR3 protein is CASSPGLAGGLFYEQYF. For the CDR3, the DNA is TGCGCCAGCAGCCCAGGACTAGCGGGAGGGTTGTTTTACGAGCAGTACTTC.

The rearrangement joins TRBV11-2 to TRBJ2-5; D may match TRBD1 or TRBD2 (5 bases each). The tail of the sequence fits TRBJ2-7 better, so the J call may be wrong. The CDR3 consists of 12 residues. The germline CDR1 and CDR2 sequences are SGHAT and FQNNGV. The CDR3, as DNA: TGTGCCAGCAGCTCAGAGGGGATCGAGCAGTACTTC. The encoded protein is CASSSEGIEQYF.

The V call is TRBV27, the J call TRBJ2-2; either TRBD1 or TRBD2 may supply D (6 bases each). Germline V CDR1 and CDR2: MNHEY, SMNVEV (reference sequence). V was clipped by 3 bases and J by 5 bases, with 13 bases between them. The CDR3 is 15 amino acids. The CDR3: CASSFLLGGTGELFF. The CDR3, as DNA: TGTGCCAGCAGTTTTTTATTAGGGGGGACCGGGGAGCTGTTTTTT.

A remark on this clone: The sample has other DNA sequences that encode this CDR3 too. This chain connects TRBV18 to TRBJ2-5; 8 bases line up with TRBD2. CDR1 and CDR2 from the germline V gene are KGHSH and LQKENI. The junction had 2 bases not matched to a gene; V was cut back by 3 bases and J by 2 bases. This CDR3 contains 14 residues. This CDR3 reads CASSPGLDQETQYF. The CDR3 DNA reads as TGTGCCAGCTCACCGGGACTAGATCAAGAGACCCAGTACTTC. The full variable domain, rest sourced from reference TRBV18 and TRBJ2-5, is NAGVMQNPRHLVRRRGQEARLRCSPMKGHSHVYWYRQLPEEGLKFMVYLQKENIIDESGMPKERFSAEFPKEGPSILRIQQVVRGDSAAYFCASSPGLDQETQYFGPGTRLLVL.

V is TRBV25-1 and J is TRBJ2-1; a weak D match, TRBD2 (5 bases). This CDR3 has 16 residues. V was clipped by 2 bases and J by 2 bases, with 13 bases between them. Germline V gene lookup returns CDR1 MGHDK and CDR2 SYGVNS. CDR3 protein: CASSEVLSGTYNEQFF. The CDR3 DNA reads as TGTGCCAGCAGTGAAGTATTGAGCGGAACCTACAATGAGCAGTTCTTC.

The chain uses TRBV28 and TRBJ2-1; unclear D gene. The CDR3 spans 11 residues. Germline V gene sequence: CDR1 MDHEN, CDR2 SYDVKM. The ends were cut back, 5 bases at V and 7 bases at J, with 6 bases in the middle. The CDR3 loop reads CASSAGNEQFF. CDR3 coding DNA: TGTGCCAGCAGTGCTGGGAATGAGCAGTTCTTC.

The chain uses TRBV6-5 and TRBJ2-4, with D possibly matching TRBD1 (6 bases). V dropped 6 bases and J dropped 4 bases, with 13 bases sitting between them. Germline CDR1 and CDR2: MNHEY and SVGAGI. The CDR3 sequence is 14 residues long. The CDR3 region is CASRPPTGKNIQYF. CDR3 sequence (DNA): TGTGCCAGCAGGCCTCCTACAGGGAAAAACATTCAGTACTTC.

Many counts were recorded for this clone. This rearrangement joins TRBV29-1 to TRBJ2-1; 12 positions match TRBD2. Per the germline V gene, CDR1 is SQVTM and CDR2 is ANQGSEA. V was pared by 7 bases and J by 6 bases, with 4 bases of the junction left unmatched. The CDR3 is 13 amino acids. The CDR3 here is CSGGLAGINEQFF. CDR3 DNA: TGCAGCGGCGGACTAGCGGGAATCAATGAGCAGTTCTTC.

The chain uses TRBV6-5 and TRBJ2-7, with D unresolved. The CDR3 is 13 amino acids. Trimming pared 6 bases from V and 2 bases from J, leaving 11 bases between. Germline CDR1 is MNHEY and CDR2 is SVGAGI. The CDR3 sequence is CASSKDGTYEQYF. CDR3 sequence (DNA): TGTGCCAGCAGCAAGGACGGAACCTACGAGCAGTACTTC.

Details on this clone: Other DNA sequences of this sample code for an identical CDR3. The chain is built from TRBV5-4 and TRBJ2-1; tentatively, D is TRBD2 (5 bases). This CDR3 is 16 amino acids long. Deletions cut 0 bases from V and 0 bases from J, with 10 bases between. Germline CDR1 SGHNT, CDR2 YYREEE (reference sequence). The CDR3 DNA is TGTGCCAGCAGCTTGGGCGGAGGAAGCTCCTACAATGAGCAGTTCTTC. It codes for CASSLGGGSSYNEQFF.

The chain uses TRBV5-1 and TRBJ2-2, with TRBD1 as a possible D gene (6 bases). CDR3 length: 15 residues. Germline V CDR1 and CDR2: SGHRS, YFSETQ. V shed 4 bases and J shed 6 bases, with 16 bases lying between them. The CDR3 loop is CASSGTLGVAGELFF. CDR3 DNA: TGCGCCAGCAGCGGGACACTAGGAGTTGCCGGGGAGCTGTTTTTT.

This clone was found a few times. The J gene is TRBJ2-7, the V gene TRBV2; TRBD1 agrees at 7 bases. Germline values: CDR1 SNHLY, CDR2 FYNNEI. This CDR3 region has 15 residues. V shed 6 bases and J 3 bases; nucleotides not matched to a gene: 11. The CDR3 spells CASRAPGTVNYEQYF. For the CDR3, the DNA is TGTGCCAGCAGGGCTCCCGGGACAGTTAACTACGAGCAGTACTTC.

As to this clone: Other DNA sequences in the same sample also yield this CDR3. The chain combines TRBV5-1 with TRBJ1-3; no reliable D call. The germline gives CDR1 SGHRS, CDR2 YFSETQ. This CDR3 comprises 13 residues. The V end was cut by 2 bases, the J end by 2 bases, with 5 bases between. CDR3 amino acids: CASSLGTGNTIYF. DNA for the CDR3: TGCGCCAGCAGCTTAGGGACTGGAAACACCATATATTTT.

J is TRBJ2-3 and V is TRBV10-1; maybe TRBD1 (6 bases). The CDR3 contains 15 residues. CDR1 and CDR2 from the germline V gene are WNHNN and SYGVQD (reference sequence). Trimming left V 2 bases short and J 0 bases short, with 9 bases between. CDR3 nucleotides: TGCGCCAGCAGTGAGAGGACAGCTAGCACAGATACGCAGTATTTT. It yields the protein CASSERTASTDTQYF.

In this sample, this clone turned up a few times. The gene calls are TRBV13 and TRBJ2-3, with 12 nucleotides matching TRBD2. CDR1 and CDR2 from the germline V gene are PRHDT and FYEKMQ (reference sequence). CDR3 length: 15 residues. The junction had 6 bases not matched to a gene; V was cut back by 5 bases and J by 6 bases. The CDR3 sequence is CASSRLAGEYDTQYF. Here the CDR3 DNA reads TGTGCCAGCAGCCGACTAGCGGGAGAATATGATACGCAGTATTTT. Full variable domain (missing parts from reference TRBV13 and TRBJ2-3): AAGVIQSPRHLIKEKRETATLKCYPIPRHDTVYWYQQGPGQDPQFLISFYEKMQSDKGSIPDRFSAQQFSDYHSELNMSSLELGDSALYFCASSRLAGEYDTQYFGPGTRLTVL.

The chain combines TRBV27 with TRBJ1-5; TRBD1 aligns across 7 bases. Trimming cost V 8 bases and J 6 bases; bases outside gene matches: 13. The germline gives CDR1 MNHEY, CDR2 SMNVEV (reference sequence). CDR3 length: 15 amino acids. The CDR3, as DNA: TGTGCCAGCCGACTGACGGCAGGGGGAGGTCAGCCCCAGCATTTT. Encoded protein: CASRLTAGGGQPQHF.

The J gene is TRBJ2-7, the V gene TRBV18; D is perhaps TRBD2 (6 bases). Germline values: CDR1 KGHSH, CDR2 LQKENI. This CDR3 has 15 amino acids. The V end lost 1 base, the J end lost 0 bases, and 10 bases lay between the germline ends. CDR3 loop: CASSPRGLYSYEQYF. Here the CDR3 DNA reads TGTGCCAGCTCACCACGGGGACTTTACTCCTACGAGCAGTACTTC.

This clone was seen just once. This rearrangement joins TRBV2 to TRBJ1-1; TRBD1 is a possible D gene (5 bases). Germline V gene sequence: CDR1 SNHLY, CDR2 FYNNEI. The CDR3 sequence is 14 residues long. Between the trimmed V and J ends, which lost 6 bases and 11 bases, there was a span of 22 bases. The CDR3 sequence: CASSDPRGVEMAFF. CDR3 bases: TGTGCCAGCAGCGACCCTCGGGGGGTTGAGATGGCTTTCTTT.